The rows below give T cell receptor beta chains drawn from one sample of a study of T cells in Graves' hyperthyroidism and ophthalmopathy. TCRdb reprocessed the multiplex PCR reads via MiXCR and lists one record per CDR3 protein. The sample records about 840,000 distinct CDR3 sequences, around 38% being singletons. Sequenced material: blood. All receptors derive from a man aged 18 to 29 with Graves' hyperthyroidism. Each CDR3 is given with its conserved first and last residue. The D gene is left open where the match is weak. Clone size is given for some rows only: seen once, a few or many times, or a class if the clone is expanded.

TRBJ1-6 | many | TRBV20-1 | NA | CSAHRTAANSPLHF | TGCAGTGCTCATCGTACGGCAGCTAATTCACCCCTCCACTTT
TRBJ2-7 | NA | TRBV20-1 | TRBD1 | CSAKDTGAAPYEQYF | TGCAGTGCTAAAGACACAGGGGCCGCGCCCTACGAGCAGTACTTC
TRBJ1-2 | NA | TRBV4-1 | NA | CASSQAGGADYGYTF | TGCGCCAGCAGCCAAGCCGGAGGGGCGGACTATGGCTACACCTTC
TRBJ2-7 | NA | TRBV29-1 | TRBD1 | CSVTGQGKEQYF | TGCAGCGTTACGGGACAGGGCAAAGAGCAGTACTTC
TRBJ1-1 | many | TRBV7-8 | NA | CASSQKNTEAFF | TGTGCCAGCAGCCAAAAGAACACTGAAGCTTTCTTT
TRBJ1-3 | many | TRBV20-1 | NA | CSARDRSRNTIYF | TGCAGTGCTAGAGATCGAAGCCGAAACACCATATATTTT
TRBJ1-5 | many | TRBV20-1 | TRBD1 | CSARTGGSNQPQHF | TGCAGTGCTCGCACAGGGGGTAGCAATCAGCCCCAGCATTTT
TRBJ2-5 | few | TRBV10-3 | TRBD1 | CASSDGTGTETQYF | TGTGCCAGCAGTGACGGGACAGGGACAGAGACCCAGTACTTC
TRBJ2-7 | NA | TRBV15 | NA | CATSQEVSSYEQYF | TGTGCCACCAGCCAAGAAGTCAGCTCCTACGAGCAGTACTTC
TRBJ2-7 | many | TRBV7-2 | NA | CASSLPRPSSYEQYF | TGTGCCAGCAGCCTCCCCCGACCGAGCTCCTACGAGCAGTACTTC
TRBJ1-1 | NA | TRBV7-9 | TRBD1 | CASRPGQGAVTEAFF | TGTGCCAGCAGACCGGGACAGGGGGCGGTCACTGAAGCTTTCTTT
TRBJ1-2 | NA | TRBV7-3 | TRBD1 | CASRPGGTGDVYGYTF | TGTGCCAGCAGACCAGGGGGGACAGGGGATGTCTATGGCTACACCTTC
TRBJ2-2 | many | TRBV6-4 | NA | CASSEFSRDKTGELFF | TGTGCCAGCAGTGAGTTCAGCAGGGATAAGACCGGGGAGCTGTTTTTT
TRBJ1-4 | few | TRBV10-3 | NA | CASSYSTGEKLFF | TGTGCCAGCAGTTACTCTACAGGGGAAAAACTGTTTTTT
TRBJ2-7 | NA | TRBV7-9 | NA | CASSQDGYGKTYEQYF | TGCGCCAGCAGCCAAGATGGGTACGGGAAGACCTACGAGCAGTACTTC
TRBJ2-5 | NA | TRBV20-1 | NA | CSAAPTDDAETQYF | TGCAGTGCCGCCCCGACGGACGATGCAGAGACCCAGTACTTC
TRBJ2-7 | NA | TRBV7-9 | NA | CASRPLSVSSYEQYF | TGTGCCAGCAGGCCCCTCTCGGTTTCTTCCTACGAGCAGTACTTC
TRBJ2-7 | few | TRBV5-6 | TRBD1 | CASSLLSGQGNEQYF | TGTGCCAGCAGCTTGCTGTCGGGACAGGGTAATGAGCAGTACTTC
TRBJ2-5 | NA | TRBV4-1 | TRBD2 | CASKRAIAGLQETQYF | TGCGCCAGCAAAAGGGCGATAGCGGGGCTCCAAGAGACCCAGTACTTC
TRBJ2-7 | NA | TRBV29-1 | TRBD2 | CSVGVAGSGGEQYF | TGCAGCGTTGGAGTAGCGGGGAGCGGGGGGGAGCAGTACTTC
TRBJ1-2 | many | TRBV9 | TRBD1 | CASSGRSGTGDRGYTF | TGTGCCAGCAGCGGCAGATCCGGGACAGGGGATAGAGGCTACACCTTC
TRBJ2-7 | NA | TRBV4-1 | TRBD2 | CASSQVLATVYEQYF | TGCGCCAGCAGCCAAGTACTAGCGACCGTCTACGAGCAGTACTTC
TRBJ1-6 | many | TRBV2 | TRBD1 | CASSWTGDSPLHF | TGTGCCAGCAGTTGGACAGGAGATTCACCCCTCCACTTT
TRBJ1-1 | many | TRBV7-9 | NA | CASRTGTLNTEAFF | TGTGCCAGCAGGACCGGGACACTGAACACTGAAGCTTTCTTT
TRBJ1-3 | many | TRBV20-1 | TRBD1 | CSARGRGERTIYF | TGCAGTGCTAGGGGCAGGGGGGAGCGAACCATATATTTT
TRBJ2-7 | few | TRBV7-2 | NA | CASSSSRLSYEQYF | TGTGCCAGCAGCTCATCCCGCCTTTCCTACGAGCAGTACTTC
TRBJ2-5 | few | TRBV12-3/TRBV12-4 | NA | CASRARIQETQYF | TGTGCCAGCAGGGCCCGAATTCAAGAGACCCAGTACTTC
TRBJ2-7 | many | TRBV9 | TRBD2 | CASSVASGGHYEQYF | TGTGCCAGCAGCGTAGCGTCGGGAGGGCACTACGAGCAGTACTTC
TRBJ2-2 | few | TRBV7-2 | NA | CASSFRGTNTGELFF | TGTGCCAGCAGCTTCCGGGGCACGAACACCGGGGAGCTGTTTTTT
TRBJ1-3 | NA | TRBV6-5 | NA | CASSPSRLSGNTIYF | TGTGCCAGCAGCCCCAGTCGTCTCTCTGGAAACACCATATATTTT
TRBJ1-6 | many | TRBV20-1 | TRBD1 | CSAGQEVDSPLHF | TGCAGTGCTGGACAGGAAGTTGACTCACCCCTCCACTTT
TRBJ1-1 | NA | TRBV6-1 | NA | CASRRGEATEAFF | TGTGCCAGCAGGAGGGGGGAGGCCACTGAAGCTTTCTTT
TRBJ1-1 | NA | TRBV6-6 | NA | CASSPPGLNTEAFF | TGTGCCAGCAGTCCACCGGGCCTGAACACTGAAGCTTTCTTT
TRBJ1-3 | many | TRBV9 | TRBD1 | CASSVGQGRGNTIYF | TGTGCCAGCAGCGTAGGACAGGGCCGGGGAAACACCATATATTTT
TRBJ1-2 | many | TRBV5-8 | NA | CASSYDYGYTF | TGTGCCAGCAGCTATGACTATGGCTACACCTTC
TRBJ1-5 | once | TRBV9 | TRBD1 | CASSVVDRGVHQPQHF | TGTGCCAGCAGCGTTGTCGACAGGGGAGTTCATCAGCCCCAGCATTTT
TRBJ2-2 | NA | TRBV5-1 | NA | CASSEDFGTGELFF | TGCGCCAGCAGCGAGGACTTTGGGACCGGGGAGCTGTTTTTT
TRBJ1-6 | NA | TRBV5-1 | NA | CASSLGQELSPLHF | TGCGCCAGCAGCTTGGGACAAGAGCTTTCACCCCTCCACTTT
TRBJ1-2 | many | TRBV10-2 | NA | CASTAGDRSYTF | TGCGCCAGCACGGCAGGGGATAGAAGCTACACCTTC
TRBJ2-7 | NA | TRBV7-2 | TRBD2 | CASSSVAGGSEQYF | TGTGCCAGCAGCTCAGTCGCGGGAGGGAGCGAGCAGTACTTC
TRBJ1-3 | many | TRBV29-1 | TRBD1 | CSVLNRDSVGNTIYF | TGCAGCGTTCTCAACCGGGACAGTGTTGGAAACACCATATATTTT
TRBJ1-1 | NA | TRBV29-1 | TRBD1 | CSVTRRGLQGAAFF | TGCAGCGTTACCCGAAGGGGCCTACAGGGGGCGGCTTTCTTT
TRBJ2-6 | NA | TRBV2 | TRBD1 | CASSEAAGVRDRGLSGANVLTF | TGTGCCAGCAGTGAAGCGGCGGGTGTCCGGGACAGGGGACTCTCTGGGGCCAACGTCCTGACTTTC
TRBJ1-2 | many | TRBV20-1 | NA | CSAKRPHGYTF | TGCAGTGCTAAACGTCCTCATGGCTACACCTTC
TRBJ2-7 | few | TRBV29-1 | NA | CSVEDPGSREQYF | TGCAGCGTTGAAGATCCGGGGAGTAGGGAGCAGTACTTC
TRBJ1-4 | NA | TRBV7-8 | NA | CASSPRGGARFNEKLFF | TGTGCCAGCAGCCCCCGAGGGGGGGCAAGATTTAATGAAAAACTGTTTTTT
TRBJ2-2 | NA | TRBV25-1 | NA | CASSFRAGTGLTGELFF | TGTGCCAGCAGTTTCCGGGCTGGGACGGGACTCACCGGGGAGCTGTTTTTT
TRBJ2-7 | NA | TRBV7-3 | NA | CASSSSRDEQYF | TGTGCCAGCAGCTCGTCTCGGGATGAGCAGTACTTC
TRBJ2-5 | NA | TRBV7-3 | NA | CASSQAAPETQYF | TGCGCCAGCAGCCAAGCCGCCCCGGAGACCCAGTACTTC
TRBJ2-7 | many | TRBV15 | TRBD1 | CATSSRTGSYEQYF | TGTGCCACCAGCAGCCGGACAGGGTCCTACGAGCAGTACTTC
TRBJ2-5 | few | TRBV7-9 | TRBD1 | CASSPHGQGRVETQYF | TGTGCCAGCAGCCCCCATGGACAGGGAAGGGTGGAGACCCAGTACTTC
TRBJ1-6 | many | TRBV7-2 | NA | CASSVRAFDSPLHF | TGTGCCAGCAGCGTCAGGGCCTTCGATTCACCCCTCCACTTT
TRBJ1-2 | many | TRBV14 | NA | CASSQVSTSYGYTF | TGTGCCAGCAGCCAAGTGTCTACAAGCTATGGCTACACCTTC
TRBJ1-5 | few | TRBV20-1 | NA | CSARESQGWGQPQHF | TGCAGTGCTAGAGAGTCTCAGGGGTGGGGGCAGCCCCAGCATTTT
TRBJ1-2 | NA | TRBV15 | NA | CATSSRGYSYNYGYTF | TGTGCCACCAGCAGTCGGGGGTACAGTTACAACTATGGCTACACCTTC
TRBJ2-7 | NA | TRBV4-1 | NA | CASSQVTDSYEQYF | TGCGCCAGCAGCCAAGTCACGGACTCCTACGAGCAGTACTTC
TRBJ2-5 | NA | TRBV24-1 | TRBD2 | CATSARNPQRGGETQYF | TGTGCCACCAGTGCCCGCAACCCCCAGCGGGGTGGTGAGACCCAGTACTTC